These T cell receptor beta chains were read from a single sample in a study of blood T cell repertoires in COVID-19. Method: immunoSEQ multiplex PCR; TCRdb's copy keeps in-frame clones and lacks some. The sample shows some 140,000 clones, about 85% of them seen only once. Sample: peripheral blood. Receptors originate from a woman aged 70-85 years with COVID-19, enrolled during active disease. CDR3s include the opening cysteine and the closing phenylalanine or tryptophan. The order of the fields is V gene, J gene, clone size, D gene, CDR3 DNA, CDR3 protein. The D gene is left open where the match is weak. Clone size, where shown, is once, few, many, or a class for clones that have expanded.

V: TRBV7-2
J: TRBJ2-4
size: few
D: NA
DNA: TGTGCCAGCAGCCTGATAGTAGCCAAAAACATTCAGTACTTC
CDR3: CASSLIVAKNIQYF

V: TRBV6-5
J: TRBJ2-7
size: NA
D: TRBD1
DNA: TGTGCCAGCACCTTGACAGGGAACGAGCAGTACTTC
CDR3: CASTLTGNEQYF

V: TRBV11-2
J: TRBJ2-2
size: NA
D: NA
DNA: TGTGCCAGCAGCTCGCATCGAGGCCGGGACGGGGAGCTGTTTTTT
CDR3: CASSSHRGRDGELFF

V: TRBV5-4
J: TRBJ2-7
size: NA
D: TRBD2
DNA: TGTGCCAGCAGCTTGGCGGGAGCGGGGGCCTCCTACGAGCAGTACTTC
CDR3: CASSLAGAGASYEQYF

V: TRBV28
J: TRBJ1-6
size: NA
D: NA
DNA: TGTGCCAGCAGTTCCTCGACATTGAGTAATTCACCCCTCCACTTT
CDR3: CASSSSTLSNSPLHF

V: TRBV10-3
J: TRBJ1-1
size: NA
D: TRBD1
DNA: TGTGCCATCAGTGACCCGGGCAGGGGGCCGAGAGGGACTGAAGCTTTCTTT
CDR3: CAISDPGRGPRGTEAFF

V: TRBV4-2
J: TRBJ2-3
size: once
D: TRBD1
DNA: TGTGCCAGCAGCCAAGCATACCACCTACAGGGGATCAGGACAGATACGCAGTATTTT
CDR3: CASSQAYHLQGIRTDTQYF

V: TRBV7-2
J: TRBJ2-2
size: NA
D: TRBD2
DNA: TGTGCCAGCAGCCTCGGACTAGCGGGGGGCCTACACCGGGAGCTGTTTTTT
CDR3: CASSLGLAGGLHRELFF

V: TRBV4-1
J: TRBJ2-3
size: NA
D: TRBD2
DNA: TGCGCCAGCAGCCAATCCCCCCAGCGGGGGGGGCCGCGTACGCAGTATTTT
CDR3: CASSQSPQRGGPRTQYF

V: TRBV19
J: TRBJ1-6
size: NA
D: NA
DNA: TGTGCCAGTAGTATGGCTCGAGGAGGGTTGCGGGGAAATTCACCCCTCCACTTT
CDR3: CASSMARGGLRGNSPLHF

V: TRBV5-6
J: TRBJ2-2
size: NA
D: NA
DNA: TGTGCCAGCAGAGGATCTGGCGGCCCGGTGGGGGAGCTGTTTTTT
CDR3: CASRGSGGPVGELFF

V: TRBV7-3
J: TRBJ1-1
size: once
D: NA
DNA: TGTGCCAGCAGCTTAAACGTGGGGGGAAAGGAAGCTTTCTTT
CDR3: CASSLNVGGKEAFF

V: TRBV14
J: TRBJ1-1
size: NA
D: TRBD1
DNA: TGTGCCAGCAGCCTGAGGACAGGGCGGGACACTGAAGCTTTCTTT
CDR3: CASSLRTGRDTEAFF

V: TRBV5-1
J: TRBJ2-4
size: NA
D: TRBD2
DNA: TGCGCCAGCAGCTTGGTCCTAGCGGGGGCCTCGAGGAACATTCAGTACTTC
CDR3: CASSLVLAGASRNIQYF

V: TRBV5-4
J: TRBJ2-3
size: few
D: NA
DNA: TGTGCCAGCAGCGTGACTCCTGGCGCAGATACGCAGTATTTT
CDR3: CASSVTPGADTQYF

V: TRBV11-2
J: TRBJ2-1
size: NA
D: TRBD2
DNA: TGTGCCAGCAGCCCGAGGACTAGCGGGCGGGGAGGGAATGAGCAGTTCTTC
CDR3: CASSPRTSGRGGNEQFF

V: TRBV9
J: TRBJ2-4
size: NA
D: NA
DNA: TGTGCCAGCAGCTCGTTGGCGGTGGGTAACATTCAGTACTTC
CDR3: CASSSLAVGNIQYF

V: TRBV27
J: TRBJ1-6
size: NA
D: NA
DNA: TGTGCCAGCAGGCCCCAGGGGTGGCGAGAGTCACCCCTCCACTTT
CDR3: CASRPQGWRESPLHF

V: TRBV5-5
J: TRBJ2-5
size: few
D: NA
DNA: TGTGCCAGCAGCTTGGGACAGCATCAAGAGACCCAGTACTTC
CDR3: CASSLGQHQETQYF

V: TRBV5-6
J: TRBJ2-5
size: NA
D: NA
DNA: TGTGCCAGCAGCCCGACAGTCTCTGGGCAAGAGACCCAGTACTTC
CDR3: CASSPTVSGQETQYF

V: TRBV5-1
J: TRBJ2-7
size: NA
D: TRBD1
DNA: TGCGCCAGCAGCTTGGTACAGGGGGGCGAGCAGTACTTC
CDR3: CASSLVQGGEQYF

V: TRBV4-2
J: TRBJ1-6
size: NA
D: NA
DNA: TGTGCCAGCAGCCAAGAGTTTCGAGCCGATAATTCACCCCTCCACTTT
CDR3: CASSQEFRADNSPLHF

V: TRBV6-5
J: TRBJ1-5
size: NA
D: TRBD1
DNA: TGTGCCAGCAGTTCCGGGACAGGGGGCAATCAGCCCCAGCATTTT
CDR3: CASSSGTGGNQPQHF

V: TRBV6-2/TRBV6-3
J: TRBJ1-5
size: NA
D: NA
DNA: TGTGCCAGCAGTTACCGGGGGAGCAATCAGCCCCAGCATTTT
CDR3: CASSYRGSNQPQHF

V: TRBV6-1
J: TRBJ1-2
size: NA
D: TRBD1
DNA: TGTGCCAGCAGTGATCGTCCGGGACAGGGCGTCTATGGCTACACCTTC
CDR3: CASSDRPGQGVYGYTF

V: TRBV24-1
J: TRBJ2-7
size: once
D: TRBD2
DNA: TGTGCCACCGGGGGGGGACCTCAGGGACTTCCACCCCTCTACGAGCAGTACTTC
CDR3: CATGGGPQGLPPLYEQYF

V: TRBV6-1
J: TRBJ2-3
size: once
D: TRBD2
DNA: TGTGCCAGCAGTGAAACGGGGGGGCCTCCAGATACGCAGTATTTT
CDR3: CASSETGGPPDTQYF

V: TRBV4-3
J: TRBJ1-1
size: NA
D: NA
DNA: TGCGCCAGCAGCCAAGAATACGGCGGCACTCAAGCTTTCTTT
CDR3: CASSQEYGGTQAFF

V: TRBV20-1
J: TRBJ2-7
size: NA
D: NA
DNA: TGCAGTGCTAGGGGGGGTTACGAGCAGTACTTC
CDR3: CSARGGYEQYF

V: TRBV25-1
J: TRBJ2-7
size: NA
D: NA
DNA: TGTGCCAGCAGTATGCGGGGAGGGCAGTACTTC
CDR3: CASSMRGGQYF

V: TRBV7-8
J: TRBJ2-2
size: NA
D: NA
DNA: TGTGCCAGCAGCTTAGCAGGGACTTCCATTACCGGGGAGCTGTTTTTT
CDR3: CASSLAGTSITGELFF

V: TRBV6-5
J: TRBJ1-4
size: NA
D: TRBD1
DNA: TGTGCCAGCAGCAGGGACAGGGTATGGGAAAAACTGTTTTTT
CDR3: CASSRDRVWEKLFF

V: TRBV5-5
J: TRBJ2-2
size: NA
D: NA
DNA: TGTGCCAGCAGTTTGGACACCGCGAACACCGGGGAGCTGTTTTTT
CDR3: CASSLDTANTGELFF

V: TRBV3-1/TRBV3-2
J: TRBJ2-5
size: few
D: TRBD2
DNA: TGTGCCAGCAGGAACCGACTAGCGGGGGGGCCGGATTCAGAGACCCAGTACTTC
CDR3: CASRNRLAGGPDSETQYF

V: TRBV11-2
J: TRBJ2-7
size: NA
D: NA
DNA: TGTGCCAGCAGCTTAGTTGCCCAGGGTCCCTACGAGCAGTACTTC
CDR3: CASSLVAQGPYEQYF

V: TRBV5-1
J: TRBJ1-2
size: NA
D: NA
DNA: TGCGCCAGCAGCTTTGGGAGCGCGGCGGGCTACACCTTC
CDR3: CASSFGSAAGYTF

V: TRBV5-4
J: TRBJ2-5
size: NA
D: TRBD2
DNA: TGTGCCAGCAGCTTAGACCAGCGGGGGGGCGGGGAGACCCAGTACTTC
CDR3: CASSLDQRGGGETQYF

V: TRBV19
J: TRBJ1-5
size: NA
D: NA
DNA: TGTGCCAGTAGTATGAGGGATTTGGGCAATCAGCCCCAGCATTTT
CDR3: CASSMRDLGNQPQHF

V: TRBV27
J: TRBJ1-5
size: NA
D: TRBD1
DNA: TGTGCCAGCAGTTCGGGACAGGGAGTAGGGAATAGCAATCAGCCCCAGCATTTT
CDR3: CASSSGQGVGNSNQPQHF

V: TRBV3-1/TRBV3-2
J: TRBJ2-3
size: NA
D: TRBD2
DNA: TGTGCCAGCAGCCACCTGGCGGGGGGTCCAGATACGCAGTATTTT
CDR3: CASSHLAGGPDTQYF

V: TRBV14
J: TRBJ1-1
size: few
D: NA
DNA: TGTGCCAGCAGTCCCCAAAAAGGAGTTTCGACTGAAGCTTTCTTT
CDR3: CASSPQKGVSTEAFF

V: TRBV4-1
J: TRBJ2-7
size: NA
D: TRBD1
DNA: TGCGCCAGCAGCCAAGGTGTGGGACAGGGCCCCTACGAGCAGTACTTC
CDR3: CASSQGVGQGPYEQYF

V: TRBV6-5
J: TRBJ1-6
size: NA
D: NA
DNA: TGTGCCAGCAGGGCGGCGGGTTCACCCCTCCACTTT
CDR3: CASRAAGSPLHF

V: TRBV18
J: TRBJ1-2
size: NA
D: NA
DNA: TGTGCCAGCTCACTCACCTCGACAGTACTATTCTACACCTTC
CDR3: CASSLTSTVLFYTF

V: TRBV18
J: TRBJ1-5
size: NA
D: TRBD1
DNA: TGTGCCAGCTCCCGAACGACAGGGATCTATCAGCCCCAGCATTTT
CDR3: CASSRTTGIYQPQHF

V: TRBV7-2
J: TRBJ2-7
size: NA
D: NA
DNA: TGTGCCAGCAGCTTATCACCAGGGGCCTACGAGCAGTACTTC
CDR3: CASSLSPGAYEQYF

V: TRBV6-5
J: TRBJ1-2
size: NA
D: NA
DNA: TGTGCCAGCAGCCAGGGCGACTATGGCTACACCTTC
CDR3: CASSQGDYGYTF

V: TRBV30
J: TRBJ1-1
size: once
D: TRBD1
DNA: TGTGCCTGGAGTTCAGGACAGGGGGACAAAGCTTTCTTT
CDR3: CAWSSGQGDKAFF

V: TRBV2
J: TRBJ1-2
size: NA
D: TRBD1
DNA: TGTGCCAGCTGTCCTCCGCCGGGGGCAGGGGGAGCCCCGTGGGGCTACACCTTC
CDR3: CASCPPPGAGGAPWGYTF

V: TRBV28
J: TRBJ2-5
size: NA
D: NA
DNA: TGTGCCAGCAGCCCCCGGGAGACCCAGTACTTC
CDR3: CASSPRETQYF